This TCR beta chain was captured in a study of blood T cell repertoires in COVID-19. Per germline, CDR1 MNHEY and CDR2 SMNVEV (reference sequence). The CDR3 is 12 amino acids. Trimming removed 5 bases at V and 7 bases at J, with 9 bases between. TCRdb keeps only in-frame clones here, not all; method: immunoSEQ multiplex PCR. Of 200,000 to 300,000 clones listed, about 90% were seen once; the top ten hold roughly 0.8%. The chain couples TRBV27 to TRBJ1-5, with D hard to call. The sequenced sample consisted of peripheral blood. The clonotype comes from a man aged 25-40 years with COVID-19, enrolled during active disease. CDR3 sequence: CASSPLGQPQHF. In DNA form, the CDR3 reads TGTGCCAGCAGTCCCCTCGGGCAGCCCCAGCATTTT.